These 28 T cell receptor beta chains were all obtained from the same sample, sequenced in a study of blood T cells in healthy people across ages. The second PCR ran about 6 to 12 cycles with a sample-barcoded 5' primer and J-beta primers. TCRdb recomputed calls from the 5' RACE reads with MiXCR, one row per CDR3 protein. The sample carries about 940,000 distinct CDR3 sequences, around 49% recorded once. The source material was blood. These receptor sequences come from a young man in good health.

The rearrangement joins TRBV20-1 to TRBJ2-1, with D perhaps TRBD2 (6 bases). The CDR3 runs to 15 residues. V lost 3 bases, J lost 8 bases, and 20 bases lay in between. The germline gives CDR1 DFQATT, CDR2 SNEGSKA (reference sequence). CDR3 loop: CSARSRRGRWDEQFF. CDR3 DNA: TGCAGTGCTAGGTCGCGGCGGGGCCGCTGGGATGAGCAGTTCTTC.

The chain recombines TRBV12-3 or TRBV12-4 with TRBJ2-1; 9 nucleotides line up with TRBD1. This CDR3 is built from 16 residues. Germline trimming cut 2 bases from V and 4 bases from J; bases unmatched to any gene: 6. The CDR3 coding sequence is TGTGCCAGCAGTTTAATCCCGACAGGGGGTTACAATGAGCAGTTCTTC. Translation gives CASSLIPTGGYNEQFF.

The V call is TRBV20-1, the J call TRBJ2-5; the match to TRBD2 covers 7 bases. V was clipped by 2 bases and J by 11 bases; unmatched bases: 20. The germline CDR1 and CDR2 sequences are DFQATT and SNEGSKA (reference sequence). The CDR3 is 16 residues long. In DNA, the CDR3 is TGCAGTGCTAGAAGAGGGGAGGGACTATTCTTAGGGATGCAGTACTTC. Protein: CSARRGEGLFLGMQYF.

The V call is TRBV20-1, the J call TRBJ2-3; D remains ambiguous. This CDR3 has 16 amino acids. The germline CDR1 and CDR2 sequences are DFQATT and SNEGSKA (reference sequence). V lost 1 base and J lost 0, with 14 bases in between. CDR3 DNA sequence: TGCAGTGCTAGAGCATCGTTCGGACGGAGCACAGATACGCAGTATTTT. It yields the protein CSARASFGRSTDTQYF.

This clonotype occurred once. V usage is TRBV7-2 and J usage is TRBJ2-3, with TRBD2 as a possible D gene (10 bases). Germline CDR1 and CDR2: SGHTA and FQGNSA. V lost 3 bases, J lost 6 bases, and 19 bases lay in between. The length of the CDR3 is 16 residues. Written as DNA, the CDR3 is TGTGCCAGCAGCTTTCGTAGCGGGGGGACAGGGGATACGCAGTATTTT. As protein: CASSFRSGGTGDTQYF.

There are a few counts of this clonotype. This chain uses TRBV29-1 with TRBJ1-1; D may be TRBD1 (6 bases). Germline V gene data show CDR1 as SQVTM and CDR2 as ANQGSEA. The CDR3 totals 16 residues. V dropped 6 bases and J dropped 3 bases, with 23 bases sitting between them. CDR3 DNA sequence: TGCAGCGTGGCAGGTTGGGGGGCGGAAAAGGACACTGAAGCTTTCTTT. Its protein is CSVAGWGAEKDTEAFF. The full variable domain, rest sourced from reference TRBV29-1 and TRBJ1-1, is SAVISQKPSRDICQRGTSLTIQCQVDSQVTMMFWYRQQPGQSLTLIATANQGSEATYESGFVIDKFPISRPNLTFSTLTVSNMSPEDSSIYLCSVAGWGAEKDTEAFFGQGTRLTVV.

This chain links TRBV20-1 with TRBJ2-4, with 8 bases identical to TRBD1. The end of the DNA is better explained by TRBJ2-7, so the J call may be wrong. The CDR3 is 14 amino acids. CDR1 is DFQATT and CDR2 is SNEGSKA in the germline V gene (reference sequence). The CDR3 DNA sequence: TGCAGTGCTAGAGCCTGGACAGGGACGAACGAGCAGTACTTC. Translated: CSARAWTGTNEQYF.

This clonotype was seen only a few times. This chain joins TRBV10-3 and TRBJ2-3, with 8 nucleotides matching TRBD1. The CDR3 has 12 residues. Trimming cost V 2 bases and J 10 bases; bases outside gene matches: 2. CDR1 and CDR2 from the germline V gene are ENHRY and SYGVKD. This CDR3 reads CAISEGTGSQYF. In DNA, the CDR3 is TGTGCCATCAGTGAGGGGACAGGTTCGCAGTATTTT.

The table lists this clonotype with a few counts. This chain joins TRBV21-1 and TRBJ2-7; the table assigns TRBD2, which was not confirmed against the DNA. TRBV21-1 is described as a pseudogene. The length of the CDR3 is 18 residues. CDR3 loop: CASSNSRDGPSTLGEQYF. CDR3 in DNA: TGTGCCAGCAGCAACTCACGCGACGGACCCTCGACGTTGGGCGAGCAGTACTTC.

This clonotype was counted only a few times. V gene TRBV6-5 combines with J gene TRBJ2-7, with 9 bases matching TRBD2. Losses at the gene ends were 5 bases for V and 9 bases for J; bases not matched to a gene: 11. The CDR3 has 14 amino acids. Germline lookup yields CDR1 MNHEY and CDR2 SVGAGI. This CDR3 is CASSPGGSGGRQYF. The DNA of the CDR3 is TGTGCCAGCAGTCCCGGGGGTAGCGGGGGCCGGCAGTACTTC.

The chain uses TRBV3-1 and TRBJ1-2; D remains unclear. This CDR3 comprises 15 residues. Germline CDR1 is LGHDT and CDR2 is YNNKEL (reference sequence). The germline V and J ends were trimmed by 4 bases and 5 bases, with 17 bases remaining between them. For the CDR3, the DNA is TGTGCCAGCAGCCCTAGCCGGGGAGTTTGGTATGGCTACACCTTC. Protein sequence: CASSPSRGVWYGYTF.

J is TRBJ2-7 and V is TRBV21-1; TRBD1, the D gene given by the table, was not confirmed from the DNA. TRBV21-1 is designated a pseudogene. This CDR3 is 14 amino acids long. The CDR3: CASRRPRGLDEQYF. Written as DNA, the CDR3 is TGTGCCAGCCGCCGCCCCAGGGGTTTGGACGAGCAGTACTTC.

This clonotype has a handful of counts. This chain connects TRBV10-3 to TRBJ2-1, with 9 bases aligning to TRBD2. The trim removed 6 bases at V and 0 bases at J, leaving 9 bases unmatched. The CDR3 consists of 17 residues. Per germline, CDR1 ENHRY and CDR2 SYGVKD. The CDR3 DNA follows: TGTGCCATCAGCACCGAGCTAGCGGGGTCCTCCTACAATGAGCAGTTCTTC. Translation: CAISTELAGSSYNEQFF.

The V gene is TRBV4-3, the J gene TRBJ1-2; 9 bases match TRBD1. This CDR3 region has 14 residues. The germline gives CDR1 LGHNA, CDR2 YSLEER. Unmatched junction bases numbered 5, after V lost 2 bases and J lost 7 bases. The CDR3 region has the DNA TGCGCCAGCAGCCAAAACAGGGGGCGTTTTGGCTACACCTTC. Residues: CASSQNRGRFGYTF.

A few counts support this clonotype. The chain carries TRBV20-1 and TRBJ2-7; D is possibly TRBD1 or TRBD2 (5 bases each). The V end was cut by 0 bases, the J end by 2 bases, with 5 bases between. This CDR3 contains 12 residues. From germline, CDR1 is DFQATT and CDR2 SNEGSKA (reference sequence). CDR3 region: CSAREGAYEQYF. In nucleotides, the CDR3 is TGCAGTGCTAGAGAGGGGGCCTACGAGCAGTACTTC.

This rearrangement joins TRBV6-2 or TRBV6-3 to TRBJ2-4, with TRBD2 matching 8 bases. The CDR3 extends over 15 amino acids. The V segment lost 5 bases and the J segment 2 bases; nucleotides outside the gene matches: 5. Germline-derived CDR1 and CDR2 are MNHEY and SVGEGT. The CDR3 loop is CASSRTSSTKNIQYF. CDR3 bases: TGTGCCAGCAGTAGGACTAGCTCTACCAAAAACATTCAGTACTTC.

In the case of this clonotype: A single base separates this from a much larger clone, so it may be a read error. The V gene is TRBV3-1, the J gene TRBJ2-4, with D perhaps being TRBD1 or TRBD2 (6 bases each). The CDR3 has 15 residues. CDR1 LGHDT and CDR2 YNNKEL come from the germline V gene (reference sequence). This CDR3 is CASSQVPGAGNIRYF. The DNA for the CDR3 is TGTGCCAGCAGCCAAGTTCCGGGGGCGGGAAACATTCGGTACTTC.

The V call is TRBV6-6, the J call TRBJ2-3; D is undetermined. V lost 2 bases to trimming and J lost 2 bases, with 5 bases between them. Germline V gives CDR1 MNHNY, CDR2 SVGAGI (reference sequence). The CDR3 covers 13 residues. The CDR3 reads CASSYLVTDTQYF. In DNA, the CDR3 is TGTGCCAGCAGTTACCTCGTCACAGATACGCAGTATTTT.

This clonotype was seen at least ten times. The gene calls are TRBV12-3 or TRBV12-4 and TRBJ2-3; D is perhaps TRBD1 (6 bases). The CDR3 spans 14 residues. V dropped 2 bases and J dropped 5 bases, with 11 bases sitting between them. The CDR3 region has the DNA TGTGCCAGCAGTTTATCTCCCAGGGGAGATACGCAGTATTTT. It codes for CASSLSPRGDTQYF.

This clonotype was observed a handful of times. CDR3 DNA sequence: TGTGCCAGCAGCTGGGGGGGCTACGAGCAGTACTTC. This encodes CASSWGGYEQYF. The chain is built from TRBV7-9 and TRBJ2-7; 7 positions match TRBD2. The J segment lost 3 bases and the V segment lost 4 bases, leaving 0 bases of the junction unmatched. The CDR3 is 12 residues long. CDR1 SEHNR and CDR2 FQNEAQ come from the germline V gene (reference sequence).

This clonotype was seen more than once but under ten times. The J gene is TRBJ2-3, the V gene TRBV9; tentatively, D is TRBD2 (6 bases). Germline lookup yields CDR1 SGDLS and CDR2 YYNGEE. V was cut by 0 bases and J by 0 bases, with 8 bases left in between. The CDR3 has 15 amino acids. CDR3 loop: CASSVGGLSTDTQYF. CDR3 bases: TGTGCCAGCAGCGTAGGAGGACTAAGCACAGATACGCAGTATTTT.

The V call is TRBV20-1, the J call TRBJ2-1; D gene unclear. Germline assignment: CDR1 DFQATT and CDR2 SNEGSKA (reference sequence). There are 13 residues in the CDR3. Trimming cost V 1 base and J 2 bases, with 6 bases left between them. CDR3 DNA sequence: TGCAGTGCTAGAGCTAGTGCCTACAATGAGCAGTTCTTC. The encoded protein is CSARASAYNEQFF.

This rearrangement joins TRBV9 to TRBJ2-1, with TRBD2 matching over 12 bases. This CDR3 region has 16 residues. Germline loops: CDR1 SGDLS, CDR2 YYNGEE. V trimming: 3 bases; J trimming: 6 bases; junction bases outside the gene matches: 7. CDR3 sequence: CASSEGGLAGVNEQFF. The CDR3 DNA follows: TGTGCCAGCAGCGAGGGGGGACTAGCGGGTGTCAATGAGCAGTTCTTC.

This chain connects TRBV20-1 to TRBJ2-3, with a tentative D call TRBD2 (5 bases). Germline CDR1 is DFQATT and CDR2 is SNEGSKA (reference sequence). V gave up 6 bases and J gave up 0 bases, with 10 bases separating them. The CDR3 has 13 amino acids. The CDR3 region is CSAGGPSTDTQYF. CDR3 bases: TGCAGTGCCGGCGGGCCTAGCACAGATACGCAGTATTTT.

The chain joins TRBV29-1 to TRBJ2-7, with TRBD1 matching 10 bases. This CDR3 contains 15 residues. V trimming: 2 bases; J trimming: 6 bases; junction bases outside the gene matches: 10. CDR1 is SQVTM, CDR2 ANQGSEA, per germline. The CDR3 bases are TGCAGCGTTGAATATTGGACAGGGGGTGCGGGCGAGCAGTACTTC. Protein: CSVEYWTGGAGEQYF.

The rearrangement links TRBV7-2 to TRBJ2-1; 10 bases are a match to TRBD2. V trimming: 6 bases; J trimming: 4 bases; junction bases outside the gene matches: 6. The CDR3 has 15 amino acids. The V gene's germline CDR1 is SGHTA and CDR2 FQGNSA. The CDR3 bases are TGTGCCAGCAGGTATACTAGCGGGGTTTACAATGAGCAGTTCTTC. Protein product: CASRYTSGVYNEQFF.

The chain is built from TRBV5-5 and TRBJ2-7, with 10 bases identical to TRBD2. The CDR3 extends over 18 amino acids. Germline CDR1 is SGHKS and CDR2 is YYEKEE (reference sequence). V lost 2 bases, J lost 0 bases, and 11 bases stayed unmatched. The CDR3 coding sequence is TGTGCCAGCAGCTTCCGTCTAGCGGGGGCCGCCGACTCCTACGAGCAGTACTTC. Protein sequence: CASSFRLAGAADSYEQYF.

The chain joins TRBV2 to TRBJ2-7, with a possible D match to TRBD1 (6 bases). With 6 bases removed from V and 5 bases from J, the gap between germline ends came to 14 bases. The germline gives CDR1 SNHLY, CDR2 FYNNEI. CDR3 length: 13 residues. CDR3 residues: CASREQGSDEQYF. The CDR3 DNA reads as TGTGCCAGCAGAGAACAGGGTTCCGACGAGCAGTACTTC.